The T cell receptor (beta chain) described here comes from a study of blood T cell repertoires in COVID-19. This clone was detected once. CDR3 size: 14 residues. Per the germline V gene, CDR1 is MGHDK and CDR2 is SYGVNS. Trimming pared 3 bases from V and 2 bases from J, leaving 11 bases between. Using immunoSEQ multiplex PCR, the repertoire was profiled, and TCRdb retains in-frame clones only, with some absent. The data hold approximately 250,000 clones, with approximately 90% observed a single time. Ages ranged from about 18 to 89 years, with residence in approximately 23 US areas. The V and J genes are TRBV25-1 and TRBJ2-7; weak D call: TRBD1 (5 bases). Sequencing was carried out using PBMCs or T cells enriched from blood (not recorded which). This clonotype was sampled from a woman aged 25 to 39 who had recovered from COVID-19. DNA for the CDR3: TGTGCCAGCAGTGACGACAGAAGGGCCTACGAGCAGTACTTC. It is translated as CASSDDRRAYEQYF.